This is a list of T cell receptor beta chains from one sample in a study of blood T cell repertoires in COVID-19. Sequenced by immunoSEQ multiplex PCR; TCRdb stores in-frame clones only, minus some. The repertoire includes some 150,000 clones, approximately 80% of them detected once, and over 10% sits in the top ten. The source material was peripheral blood. Receptors originate from a man between 60 and 75 years old with active or convalescent COVID-19. The CDR3 runs from the conserved cysteine through the conserved F or W.

CDR3 length	V gene	J gene	CDR3 protein
15	TRBV3-1/TRBV3-2	TRBJ1-1	CASSQRQGAGSEAFF
14	TRBV6-5	TRBJ2-5	CASKNDNARETQYF
16	TRBV5-1	TRBJ2-1	CASSQIAGGLYNEQFF
15	TRBV18	TRBJ2-7	CASSPLLGTSDEQYF
17	TRBV18	TRBJ2-2	CASSFLAGGPDTGELFF
18	TRBV19	TRBJ1-2	CASSMGGHGVGLGDGYTF
14	TRBV28	TRBJ1-2	CASSPPGESYGYTF
13	TRBV19	TRBJ1-2	CASNPGTDYGYTF
13	TRBV7-2	TRBJ2-7	CASSLGQVYEQYF
16	TRBV7-8	TRBJ1-6	CASSIRDSSYNSPLHF
15	TRBV10-3	TRBJ2-7	CAISDGLAGAYEQYF
16	TRBV4-3	TRBJ2-3	CASSQDWPGGTDTQYF
14	TRBV28	TRBJ1-2	CASSLGQGIYGYTF
13	TRBV14	TRBJ2-7	CASSQVGRGEQYF
16	TRBV10-1	TRBJ2-7	CASSESRDSFSYEQYF
16	TRBV5-5	TRBJ1-1	CASSFLGGGMNTEAFF
12	TRBV24-1	TRBJ1-2	CATSEGARGYTF
13	TRBV24-1	TRBJ2-5	CAIGQGSQETQYF
19	TRBV2	TRBJ1-5	CASSEAQVNHRGIGQPQHF
12	TRBV2	TRBJ1-2	CASRHRNYGYTF
15	TRBV4-1	TRBJ2-2	CASTMEGVGSGELFF
16	TRBV7-2	TRBJ2-4	CASSLSGTLAKNIQYF
20	TRBV10-3	TRBJ2-6	CAISRWTGGFLGSGANVLTF
15	TRBV19	TRBJ2-1	CASSLRAGGGNEQFF
12	TRBV6-2/TRBV6-3	TRBJ1-3	CASSRTGNTIYF
11	TRBV3-1/TRBV3-2	TRBJ2-1	CASSLDNEQFF
12	TRBV7-9	TRBJ2-1	CASSPLSGEQFF
15	TRBV3-1/TRBV3-2	TRBJ2-7	CASSQGTSGRGEQYF
13	TRBV29-1	TRBJ2-3	CSVDALLGDTQYF
15	TRBV7-8	TRBJ2-7	CASSSWEGLGNEQYF
18	TRBV7-2	TRBJ2-1	CASSTLAGVMSSYNEQFF
15	TRBV4-1	TRBJ2-4	CASSPRDREGNIQYF
16	TRBV28	TRBJ2-7	CASSSYGTGAGYEQYF
16	TRBV18	TRBJ1-1	CASSPRQTGGEAEAFF
19	TRBV19	TRBJ1-3	CASSIAAGWRARSGNTIYF
14	TRBV6-1	TRBJ1-1	CASSEHRWGTEAFF
15	TRBV9	TRBJ2-4	CASSVDGLAKNIQYF
17	TRBV5-6	TRBJ2-1	CASSLDSGLAKYNEQFF
13	TRBV5-6	TRBJ2-7	CALLAGPFYEQYF
13	TRBV20-1	TRBJ1-1	CSASLRESTEAFF
13	TRBV18	TRBJ1-1	CASSPEGATEAFF
15	TRBV6-5	TRBJ2-1	CASSYTGTSKNEQFF
16	TRBV5-1	TRBJ2-1	CASSLEPVSSYNEQFF
13	TRBV29-1	TRBJ2-3	CSVEGSRGDTQYF
16	TRBV5-1	TRBJ2-6	CASSLEGARGANVLTF
15	TRBV5-1	TRBJ2-1	CASSLTGTSTNEQFF
16	TRBV3-1/TRBV3-2	TRBJ1-4	CASSQWGGRTNEKLFF
15	TRBV10-2	TRBJ2-3	CASSESIAGTDTQYF
13	TRBV4-3	TRBJ1-1	CASSLGLNTEAFF
14	TRBV21-1	TRBJ1-4	CARDTPGQNEKLFF
18	TRBV9	TRBJ1-4	CASSIGLTPAGTNEKLFF
15	TRBV4-3	TRBJ1-1	CASSQDSPGRTEAFF